The entry that follows covers one T cell receptor (beta chain) sequence. As yet, its antigen is unknown. The source of the sample is a study of cytotoxic CD8 clonotypes in ibrutinib-treated CLL. Study background: Roughly 10 relapsed/refractory, roughly 15 treatment-naive; under 18 IGHV unmutated.

Sequencing sought depths of 1 in 200,000 to 1 in 1 million T cells. Sequenced by immunoSEQ multiplex PCR; TCRdb stores in-frame clones only, minus some. This table has roughly 28,000 clones, around three fifths appearing once. Trimming took 3 bases from V and 8 from J; bases not matched to a gene: 10. The germline gives CDR1 SGHNT, CDR2 YYREEE (reference sequence). There are 15 residues in the CDR3. Study conclusions and caveats: Public clonotypes proved infrequent, and on treatment they shrank or remained steady.

The source of this sequence is a human donor with chronic lymphocytic leukemia. The sequencing here drew on PBMCs, taken before ibrutinib treatment. The chain is built from TRBV5-4 and TRBJ2-1; 8 bases agree with TRBD1. CDR3 in amino acids: CASSSQGARGDEQFF. CDR3 sequence (DNA): TGTGCCAGCAGCTCGCAGGGGGCTAGGGGCGATGAGCAGTTCTTC. Looking up the rest from reference TRBV5-4 and TRBJ2-1 gives the full variable domain: ETGVTQSPTHLIKTRGQQVTLRCSSQSGHNTVSWYQQALGQGPQFIFQYYREEENGRGNFPPRFSGLQFPNYSSELNVNALELDDSALYLCASSSQGARGDEQFFGPGTRLTVL.